Listed here is a single TCR beta chain. This CDR3 comprises 15 residues. Between the trimmed V and J ends, which lost 4 bases and 0 bases, there was a span of 11 bases. Germline CDR1 reads SGHKS; CDR2 reads YYEKEE (reference sequence). The sample belongs to a study of T cell responses to AZD1222 COVID-19 vaccine. This table comes from immunoSEQ multiplex PCR, and its TCRdb copy is limited to in-frame clones, with some not included. The sample holds approximately 140,000 clones, around 93% seen once. Sequenced material: peripheral blood, taken 28 days after the second AZD1222 dose. This chain links TRBV5-5 with TRBJ1-3; D is undetermined. This clonotype was obtained from an adult who received the AZD1222 COVID-19 vaccine. The CDR3 is CASSTDLSSGNTIYF. The CDR3 bases are TGTGCCAGCAGCACCGACTTGAGCTCTGGAAACACCATATATTTT.